This TCR beta chain is drawn from a study of T-cell memory formation after mild COVID-19. V lost 5 bases and J lost 0, with 8 bases in between. Germline CDR1 DFQATT, CDR2 SNEGSKA (reference sequence). The CDR3 runs to 13 residues. From the 5' RACE reads, TCRdb called clonotypes with MiXCR, one entry per CDR3 protein. The table lists nearly 200,000 distinct CDR3 sequences, around 17% of them singletons, with 2% to 3% in the top ten. The material sequenced was PBMCs or a T cell subset sorted from them (not recorded which). The TCR comes from an adult woman who had mild COVID-19 (a few samples of this study predate the infection). Cell type and time point are not known. The chain joins TRBV20-1 to TRBJ2-4; D tentatively reads TRBD1 or TRBD2 (5 bases each). The CDR3 spells CSAGGKAKNIQYF. As DNA, the CDR3 is TGCAGTGCTGGGGGTAAAGCCAAAAACATTCAGTACTTC.